This paragraph reports one T cell receptor (beta chain). Its antigen is undetermined. Germline CDR1 is SGHRS and CDR2 is YFSETQ. V shed 3 bases and J shed 3 bases, with 16 bases lying between them. The CDR3 contains 17 residues. The record originates from a study of cytomegalovirus exposure and HLA in healthy donors. Study results and limitations: Researchers reported that a few CMV-associated chains were confirmed in vitro as CMV antigen-specific. Most TCR sequences showed up rarely, but some public TCRs showed up in many donors. Cytomegalovirus association was listed for roughly 160 TCR beta chains.

Libraries were prepared by immunoSEQ multiplex PCR; TCRdb keeps only in-frame clonotypes and omits some of them. The sample lists 100,000 to 150,000 clones; 88% were seen once. Sequencing was performed on PBMCs. The receptor's source is a man aged 25-45 years in good health and CMV-seronegative. The chain combines TRBV5-1 with TRBJ2-6, with D possibly matching TRBD2 (6 bases). CDR3 in amino acids: CASSSFPLAIGANVLTF. For the CDR3, the DNA is TGCGCCAGCAGCTCCTTCCCGCTAGCGATTGGGGCCAACGTCCTGACTTTC.